What follows is one TCR beta chain and its context. The source of the sample is a study of cytomegalovirus exposure and HLA in healthy donors. The PCR had 60 Vbeta and 13 Jbeta primers. The method was immunoSEQ multiplex PCR; TCRdb's version includes in-frame clones alone and lacks a portion of them. The data show about 90,000 clones, less than 75% seen once. V lost 4 bases, J lost 2 bases, and 12 bases lay in between. This CDR3 region has 14 residues. Germline V gives CDR1 SGHRS, CDR2 YFSETQ. V is TRBV5-1 and J is TRBJ1-2; maybe TRBD1 (6 bases). The source material was PBMCs. The sequence derives from a man younger than 45 in good health and CMV-seronegative. The CDR3 nucleotides read TGCGCCAGCAGCCCAAATACAGGGAACTATGGCTACACCTTC. This sequence encodes CASSPNTGNYGYTF.